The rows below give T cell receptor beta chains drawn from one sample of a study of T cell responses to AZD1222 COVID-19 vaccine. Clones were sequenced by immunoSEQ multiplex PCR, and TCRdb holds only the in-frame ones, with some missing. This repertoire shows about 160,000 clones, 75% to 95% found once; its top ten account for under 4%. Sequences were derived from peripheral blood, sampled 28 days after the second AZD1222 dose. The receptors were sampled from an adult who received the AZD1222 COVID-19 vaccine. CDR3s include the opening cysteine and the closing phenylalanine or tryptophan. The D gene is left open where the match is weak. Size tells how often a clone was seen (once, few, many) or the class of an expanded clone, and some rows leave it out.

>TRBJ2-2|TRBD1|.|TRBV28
CASSLFTGGAFTGELFF
TGTGCCAGCAGTTTATTTACAGGGGGTGCTTTCACCGGGGAGCTGTTTTTT
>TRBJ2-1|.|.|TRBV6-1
CASSEMSGQGGDEQFF
TGTGCCAGCAGTGAAATGAGCGGACAAGGAGGCGATGAGCAGTTCTTC
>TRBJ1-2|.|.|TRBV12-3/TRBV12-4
CASSSEGGGTF
TGTGCCAGCAGTTCCGAGGGAGGGGGGACCTTC
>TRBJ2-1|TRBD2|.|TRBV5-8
CASRGSGTRRGEQFF
TGTGCCAGCCGGGGGTCGGGGACTAGACGGGGTGAGCAGTTCTTC
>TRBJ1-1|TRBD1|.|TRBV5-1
CASSSRTGGTEAFF
TGCGCCAGCAGCTCACGGACAGGGGGCACTGAAGCTTTCTTT
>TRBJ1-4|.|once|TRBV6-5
CASTRPEGTSDKLFF
TGTGCCAGCACCCGCCCTGAGGGGACCTCCGACAAACTGTTTTTT
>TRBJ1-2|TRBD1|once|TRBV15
CATSPNRGLYGYTF
TGTGCCACCAGCCCCAACAGGGGTCTCTATGGCTACACCTTC
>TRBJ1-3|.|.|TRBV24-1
CATSDLVPGHGDTIYF
TGTGCCACCAGTGATTTAGTCCCGGGACATGGGGACACCATATATTTT
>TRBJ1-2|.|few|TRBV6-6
CASSEDSFNYGYTF
TGTGCCAGCAGTGAGGACAGTTTTAACTATGGCTACACCTTC
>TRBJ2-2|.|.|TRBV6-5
CASSGTGTGELFF
TGTGCCAGCAGCGGGACTGGCACCGGGGAGCTGTTTTTT
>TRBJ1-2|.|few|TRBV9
CASSVGSNYGYTF
TGTGCCAGCAGCGTTGGCAGCAACTATGGCTACACCTTC
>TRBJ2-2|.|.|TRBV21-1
CASTPDRPTGELFF
TGTGCCAGCACCCCCGACAGGCCCACCGGGGAGCTGTTTTTT
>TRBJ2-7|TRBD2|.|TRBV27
CASSLGQGGGYEQYF
TGTGCCAGCAGTTTAGGGCAGGGCGGGGGGTACGAGCAGTACTTC
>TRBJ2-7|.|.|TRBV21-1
CASSKVRASGGYEQYF
TGTGCCAGCAGCAAAGTTAGGGCTAGCGGGGGCTACGAGCAGTACTTC
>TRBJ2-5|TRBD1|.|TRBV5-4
CASTPGGDGETQYF
TGTGCCAGCACCCCAGGGGGAGATGGGGAGACCCAGTACTTC
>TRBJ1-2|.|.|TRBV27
CASTPAGSYPSLQGYTF
TGTGCCAGCACTCCGGCGGGCAGCTATCCTTCCCTTCAAGGCTACACCTTC
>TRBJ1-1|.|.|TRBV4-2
CASSPQGDLPEAFF
TGTGCCAGCAGCCCGCAGGGAGATCTCCCTGAAGCTTTCTTT
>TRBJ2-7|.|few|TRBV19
CASSIASGQGYEQYF
TGTGCCAGTAGTATAGCGTCGGGCCAGGGCTACGAGCAGTACTTC
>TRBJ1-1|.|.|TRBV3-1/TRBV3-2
CASSPYKNTEAFF
TGTGCCAGCAGCCCATACAAGAACACTGAAGCTTTCTTT
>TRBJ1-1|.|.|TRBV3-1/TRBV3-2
CASSQARESAFF
TGTGCCAGCAGCCAAGCCAGGGAGAGTGCTTTCTTT
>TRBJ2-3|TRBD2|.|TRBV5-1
CATGGADTDTQYF
TGCGCCACCGGGGGGGCCGACACAGATACGCAGTATTTT
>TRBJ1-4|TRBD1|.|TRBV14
CASSQDRPWTGEKLFF
TGTGCCAGCAGCCAAGATAGACCCTGGACAGGGGAAAAACTGTTTTTT
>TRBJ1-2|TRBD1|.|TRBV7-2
CASSFSLRGPTNYGYTF
TGTGCCAGCAGCTTCTCGCTCAGGGGGCCCACTAACTATGGCTACACCTTC
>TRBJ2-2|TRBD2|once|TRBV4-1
CASSQDWTSGRTGELFF
TGCGCCAGCAGCCAAGATTGGACTAGCGGGCGCACCGGGGAGCTGTTTTTT
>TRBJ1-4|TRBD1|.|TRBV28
CASSFGPDRSNEKLFF
TGTGCCAGCAGTTTTGGCCCGGACAGGTCGAATGAAAAACTGTTTTTT
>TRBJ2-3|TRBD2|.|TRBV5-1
CASSPGLAGESDTQYF
TGCGCCAGCAGCCCCGGACTAGCGGGAGAGTCAGATACGCAGTATTTT
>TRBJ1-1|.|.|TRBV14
CASSQDQGWTEAFF
TGTGCCAGCAGCCAAGATCAGGGATGGACTGAAGCTTTCTTT
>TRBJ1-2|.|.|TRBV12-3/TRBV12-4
CASRQYGYTF
TGTGCCAGCAGGCAGTATGGCTACACCTTC
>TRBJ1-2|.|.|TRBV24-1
CATSDHHLREDGYTF
TGTGCCACCAGTGACCACCACTTGAGGGAGGACGGCTACACCTTC
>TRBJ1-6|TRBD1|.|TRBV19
CATGQDYNSPLHF
TGTGCCACCGGACAGGACTATAATTCACCCCTCCACTTT
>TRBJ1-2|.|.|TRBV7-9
CASSLGPGANYGYTF
TGTGCCAGCAGCTTAGGTCCAGGTGCTAACTATGGCTACACCTTC
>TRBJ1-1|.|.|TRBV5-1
CASSPTDTNTEAFF
TGCGCCAGCAGTCCGACAGACACGAACACTGAAGCTTTCTTT